These T cell receptor beta chains were read from a single sample in a study of T cell responses to AZD1222 COVID-19 vaccine. Clones were sequenced by immunoSEQ multiplex PCR, and TCRdb holds only the in-frame ones, with some missing. The sample carries about 86,000 clones, roughly nine tenths recorded once. The material was peripheral blood, obtained on day 0 of AZD1222 vaccination. These receptor sequences come from an adult in good health. CDR3s include the opening cysteine and the closing phenylalanine or tryptophan.

v_call,j_call,cdr3_aa
TRBV18,TRBJ2-7,CASSQPGPRKWLEQYF
TRBV7-9,TRBJ2-1,CASTIGLEVFNEQFF
TRBV5-1,TRBJ2-6,CASSLGSSGANVLTF
TRBV5-1,TRBJ2-5,CASSLGIDSPRRETQYF
TRBV7-9,TRBJ2-7,CASSVGDFLLDEQYF
TRBV6-5,TRBJ2-3,CASKGTSGFSDTQYF
TRBV28,TRBJ2-6,CASSPPGTGASLSGANVLTF
TRBV9,TRBJ2-7,CASSVGVGNYEQYF
TRBV18,TRBJ2-3,CASSPLRSTDTQYF
TRBV2,TRBJ1-3,CASSGTASGNTIYF
TRBV24-1,TRBJ2-1,CATSDPRDPFSLKGQFF
TRBV19,TRBJ1-5,CASSIDRDRGLMGNQPQHF
TRBV13,TRBJ1-2,CASVRLGTNYGYTF
TRBV7-9,TRBJ1-2,CASSPGSQGAFGYTF
TRBV15,TRBJ2-7,CATSRELVWTSGSYEQYF
TRBV6-1,TRBJ1-3,CASSERGISGNTIYF